This T cell receptor (beta chain) emerged from a study of T cells in Graves' hyperthyroidism and ophthalmopathy. Regarding the study as a whole: Prediction of ophthalmopathy progression came a median around 6.1 months pre-onset.

Recently diagnosed hyperthyroidism of less than 2 months' duration affected patients aged 18 to 65. The study based diagnoses on clinical symptoms, serum thyroxine and TRAb, thyroid ultrasound and orbital computed tomography. In the case of this clonotype: The antigen is unknown. Its ends do not fully match the called genes, so a read error is possible.

TCR beta CDR3 sequences were amplified from RNA transcripts. The TCR CDR3 first-round RT-PCR relied on the HTBI primer set. TCRdb fed the multiplex PCR reads into MiXCR, producing one record per CDR3 protein. The table lists hundreds of thousands of distinct CDR3 sequences, around 45% of them singletons, with 8.2% in the top ten. The CDR3 is 14 amino acids. The V gene's germline CDR1 is SGHVS and CDR2 FNYEAQ. This receptor was taken from a woman aged 18-30 years with Graves' hyperthyroidism. What was sequenced was peripheral blood or thyroid tissue (not recorded which). V usage is TRBV7-6 and J usage is TRBJ2-5; 9 bases map to TRBD1. Written as DNA, the CDR3 is TGTGCCAGCAGATTAGCCGGGACAGGGGAGACCCAGTACTTC. Its protein product is CASRLAGTGETQYF.